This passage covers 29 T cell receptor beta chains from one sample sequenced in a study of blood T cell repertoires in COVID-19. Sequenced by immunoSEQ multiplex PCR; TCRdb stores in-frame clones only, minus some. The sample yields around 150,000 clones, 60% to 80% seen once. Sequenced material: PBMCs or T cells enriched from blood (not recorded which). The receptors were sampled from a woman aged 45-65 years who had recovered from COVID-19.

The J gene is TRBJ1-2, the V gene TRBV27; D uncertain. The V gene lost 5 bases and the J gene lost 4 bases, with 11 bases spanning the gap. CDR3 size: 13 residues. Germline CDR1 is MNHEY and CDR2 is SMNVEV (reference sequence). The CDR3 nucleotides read TGTGCCAGCAGTCGCGGCGGACTCTATGGCTACACCTTC. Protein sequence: CASSRGGLYGYTF.

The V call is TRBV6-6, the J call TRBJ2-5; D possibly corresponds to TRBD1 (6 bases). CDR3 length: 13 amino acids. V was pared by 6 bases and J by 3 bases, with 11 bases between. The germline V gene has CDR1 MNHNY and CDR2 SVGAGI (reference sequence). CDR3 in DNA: TGTGCCAGCAGGATTACAGGGAAAGAGACCCAGTACTTC. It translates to CASRITGKETQYF.

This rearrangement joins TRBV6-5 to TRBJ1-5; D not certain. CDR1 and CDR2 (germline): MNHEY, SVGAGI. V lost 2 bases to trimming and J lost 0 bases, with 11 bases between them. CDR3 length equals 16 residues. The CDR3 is CASSYRSPYSNQPQHF. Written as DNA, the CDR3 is TGTGCCAGCAGTTACCGGAGCCCTTATAGCAATCAGCCCCAGCATTTT.

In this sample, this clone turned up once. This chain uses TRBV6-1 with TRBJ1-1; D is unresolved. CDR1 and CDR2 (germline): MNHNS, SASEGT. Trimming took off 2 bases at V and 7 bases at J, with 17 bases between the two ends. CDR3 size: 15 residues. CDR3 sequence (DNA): TGTGCCAGCAGTGAAAGGAGCCGTCAGCAATTTGAAGCTTTCTTT. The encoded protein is CASSERSRQQFEAFF.

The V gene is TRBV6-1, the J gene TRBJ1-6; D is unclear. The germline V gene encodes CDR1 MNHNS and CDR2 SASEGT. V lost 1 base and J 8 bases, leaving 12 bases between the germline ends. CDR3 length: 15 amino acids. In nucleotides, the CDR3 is TGTGCCAGCAGTGAAGGGGCATTATGGCATTCACCCCTCCACTTT. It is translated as CASSEGALWHSPLHF.

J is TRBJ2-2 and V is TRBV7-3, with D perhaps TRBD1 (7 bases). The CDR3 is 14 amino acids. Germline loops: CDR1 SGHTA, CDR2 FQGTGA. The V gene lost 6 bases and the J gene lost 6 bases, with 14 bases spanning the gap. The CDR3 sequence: CASREGQFPGELFF. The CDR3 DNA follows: TGTGCCAGCAGGGAGGGACAGTTCCCCGGGGAGCTGTTTTTT.

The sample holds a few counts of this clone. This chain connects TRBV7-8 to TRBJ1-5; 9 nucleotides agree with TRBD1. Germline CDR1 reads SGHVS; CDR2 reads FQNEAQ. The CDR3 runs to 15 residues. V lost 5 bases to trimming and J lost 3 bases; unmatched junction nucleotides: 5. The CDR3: CASSRDRVNNQPQHF. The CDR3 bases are TGTGCCAGCAGCCGGGACAGGGTGAACAATCAGCCCCAGCATTTT.

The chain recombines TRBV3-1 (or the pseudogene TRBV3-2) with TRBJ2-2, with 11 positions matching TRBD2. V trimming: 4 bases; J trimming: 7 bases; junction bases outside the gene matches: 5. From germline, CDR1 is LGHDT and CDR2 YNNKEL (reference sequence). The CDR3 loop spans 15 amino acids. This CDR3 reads CASSRLTSGNGELFF. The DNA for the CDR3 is TGTGCCAGCAGCCGATTGACTAGCGGGAACGGGGAGCTGTTTTTT.

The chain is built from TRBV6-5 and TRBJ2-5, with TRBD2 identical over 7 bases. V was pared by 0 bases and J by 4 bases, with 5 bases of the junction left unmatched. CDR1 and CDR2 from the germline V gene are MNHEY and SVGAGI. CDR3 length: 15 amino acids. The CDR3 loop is CASSYSGGSSETQYF. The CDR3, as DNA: TGTGCCAGCAGTTACTCGGGCGGGAGTTCAGAGACCCAGTACTTC.

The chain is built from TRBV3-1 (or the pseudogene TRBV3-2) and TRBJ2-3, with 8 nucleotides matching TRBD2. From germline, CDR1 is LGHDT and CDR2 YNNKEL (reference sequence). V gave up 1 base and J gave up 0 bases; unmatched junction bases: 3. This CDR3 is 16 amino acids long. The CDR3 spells CASSQALAGSTDTQYF. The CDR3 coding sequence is TGTGCCAGCAGCCAAGCTCTAGCGGGTAGCACAGATACGCAGTATTTT.

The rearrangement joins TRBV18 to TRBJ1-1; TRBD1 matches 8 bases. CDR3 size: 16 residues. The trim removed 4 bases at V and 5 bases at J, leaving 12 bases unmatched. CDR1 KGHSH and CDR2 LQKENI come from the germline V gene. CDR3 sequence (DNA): TGTGCCAGCTCACAATCCGGCCAGGGGGCTGGTACTGAAGCTTTCTTT. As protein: CASSQSGQGAGTEAFF.

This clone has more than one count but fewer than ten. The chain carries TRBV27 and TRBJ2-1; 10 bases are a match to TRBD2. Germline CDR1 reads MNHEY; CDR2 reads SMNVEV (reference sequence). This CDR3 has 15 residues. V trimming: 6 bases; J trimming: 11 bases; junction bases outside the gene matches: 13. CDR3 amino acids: CASSSSPGLALQQFF. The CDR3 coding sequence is TGTGCCAGCAGCTCCTCTCCGGGACTAGCGTTACAGCAGTTCTTC.

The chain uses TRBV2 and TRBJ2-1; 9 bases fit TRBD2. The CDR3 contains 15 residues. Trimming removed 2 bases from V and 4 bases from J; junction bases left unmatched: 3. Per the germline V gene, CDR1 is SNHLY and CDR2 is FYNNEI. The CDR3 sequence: CASSERLAGYNEQFF. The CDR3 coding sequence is TGTGCCAGCAGTGAACGTCTAGCGGGATACAATGAGCAGTTCTTC.

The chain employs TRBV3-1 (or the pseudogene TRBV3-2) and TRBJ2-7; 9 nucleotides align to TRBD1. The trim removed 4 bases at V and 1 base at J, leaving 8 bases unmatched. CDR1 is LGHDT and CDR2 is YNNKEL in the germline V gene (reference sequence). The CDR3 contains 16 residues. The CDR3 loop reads CASSLDRGRGSYEQYF. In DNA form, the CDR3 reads TGTGCCAGCAGCCTAGACAGGGGGAGAGGATCCTACGAGCAGTACTTC.

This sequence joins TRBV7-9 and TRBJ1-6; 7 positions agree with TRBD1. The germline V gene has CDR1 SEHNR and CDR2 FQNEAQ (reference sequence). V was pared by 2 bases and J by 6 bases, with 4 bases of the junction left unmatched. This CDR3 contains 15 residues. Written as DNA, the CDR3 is TGTGCCAGCAGCTTACGGGACAGCCTTAATTCACCCCTCCACTTT. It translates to CASSLRDSLNSPLHF.

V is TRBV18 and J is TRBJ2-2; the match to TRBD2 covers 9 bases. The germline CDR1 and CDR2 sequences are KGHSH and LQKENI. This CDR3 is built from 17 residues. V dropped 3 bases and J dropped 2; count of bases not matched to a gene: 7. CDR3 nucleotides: TGTGCCAGCTCACCTTCTGTAGCGGGGGACAACACCGGGGAGCTGTTTTTT. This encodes CASSPSVAGDNTGELFF. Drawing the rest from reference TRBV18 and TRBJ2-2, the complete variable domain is NAGVMQNPRHLVRRRGQEARLRCSPMKGHSHVYWYRQLPEEGLKFMVYLQKENIIDESGMPKERFSAEFPKEGPSILRIQQVVRGDSAAYFCASSPSVAGDNTGELFFGEGSRLTVL.

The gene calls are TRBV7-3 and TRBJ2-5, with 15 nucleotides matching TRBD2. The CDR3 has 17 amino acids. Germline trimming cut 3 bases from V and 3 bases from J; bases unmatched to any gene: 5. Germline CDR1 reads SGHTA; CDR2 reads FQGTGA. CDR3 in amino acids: CASSFWGLAGGEETQYF. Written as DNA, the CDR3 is TGTGCCAGCAGCTTTTGGGGACTAGCGGGAGGTGAAGAGACCCAGTACTTC.

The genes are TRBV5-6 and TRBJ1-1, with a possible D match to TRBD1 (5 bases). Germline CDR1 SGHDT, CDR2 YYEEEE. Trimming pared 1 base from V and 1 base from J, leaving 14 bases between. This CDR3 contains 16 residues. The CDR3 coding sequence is TGTGCCAGCAGCTTGACGGAGGGGCCGGGGAACACTGAAGCTTTCTTT. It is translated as CASSLTEGPGNTEAFF.

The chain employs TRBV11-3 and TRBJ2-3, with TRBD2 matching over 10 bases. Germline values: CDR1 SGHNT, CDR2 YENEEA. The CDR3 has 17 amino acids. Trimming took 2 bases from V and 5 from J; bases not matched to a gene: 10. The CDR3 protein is CASSLRPLAGLGDTQYF. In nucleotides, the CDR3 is TGTGCCAGCAGCTTACGACCACTAGCGGGGCTTGGAGATACGCAGTATTTT.

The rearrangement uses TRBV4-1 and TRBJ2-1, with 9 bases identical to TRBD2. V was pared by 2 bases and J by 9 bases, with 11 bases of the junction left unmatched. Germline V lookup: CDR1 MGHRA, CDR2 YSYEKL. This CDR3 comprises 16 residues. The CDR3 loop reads CASSQRFGQREVEQFF. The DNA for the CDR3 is TGCGCCAGCAGCCAAAGGTTCGGGCAGCGGGAGGTTGAGCAGTTCTTC.

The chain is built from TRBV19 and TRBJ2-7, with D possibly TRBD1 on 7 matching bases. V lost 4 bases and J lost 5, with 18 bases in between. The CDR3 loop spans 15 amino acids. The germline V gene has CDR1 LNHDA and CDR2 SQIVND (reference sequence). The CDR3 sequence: CASSSGTAFGDEQYF. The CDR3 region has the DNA TGTGCCAGTAGTAGCGGGACAGCTTTCGGGGACGAGCAGTACTTC. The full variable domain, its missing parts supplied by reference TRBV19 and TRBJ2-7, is DGGITQSPKYLFRKEGQNVTLSCEQNLNHDAMYWYRQDPGQGLRLIYYSQIVNDFQKGDIAEGYSVSREKKESFPLTVTSAQKNPTAFYLCASSSGTAFGDEQYFGPGTRLTVT.

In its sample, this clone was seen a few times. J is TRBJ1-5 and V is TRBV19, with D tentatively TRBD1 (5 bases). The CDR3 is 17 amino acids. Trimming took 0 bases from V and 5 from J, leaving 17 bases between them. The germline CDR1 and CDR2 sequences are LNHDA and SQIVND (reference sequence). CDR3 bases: TGTGCCAGTAGTATAGATGGGACGGGGGTCGGAGATCAGCCCCAGCATTTT. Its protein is CASSIDGTGVGDQPQHF.

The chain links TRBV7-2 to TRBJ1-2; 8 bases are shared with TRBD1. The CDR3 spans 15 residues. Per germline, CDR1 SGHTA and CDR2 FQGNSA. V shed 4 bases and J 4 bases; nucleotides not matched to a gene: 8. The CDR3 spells CASSSQGARSYGYTF. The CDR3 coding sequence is TGTGCCAGCAGCTCTCAGGGGGCGCGGAGCTATGGCTACACCTTC.

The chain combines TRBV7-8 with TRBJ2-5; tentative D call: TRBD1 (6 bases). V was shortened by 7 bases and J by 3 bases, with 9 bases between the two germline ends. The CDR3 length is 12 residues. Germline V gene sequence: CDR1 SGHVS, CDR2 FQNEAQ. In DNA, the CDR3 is TGTGCCAGCATCACAGGGAAAGAGACCCAGTACTTC. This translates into CASITGKETQYF.

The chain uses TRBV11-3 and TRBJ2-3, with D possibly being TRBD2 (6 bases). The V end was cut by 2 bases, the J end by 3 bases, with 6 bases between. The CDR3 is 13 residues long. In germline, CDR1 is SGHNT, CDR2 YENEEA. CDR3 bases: TGTGCCAGCAGCTTACGGGAGACAGATACGCAGTATTTT. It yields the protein CASSLRETDTQYF.

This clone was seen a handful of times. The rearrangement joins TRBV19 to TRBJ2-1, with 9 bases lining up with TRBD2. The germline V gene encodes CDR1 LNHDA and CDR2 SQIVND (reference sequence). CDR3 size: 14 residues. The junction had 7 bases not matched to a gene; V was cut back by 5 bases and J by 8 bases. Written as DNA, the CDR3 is TGTGCCAGTAGTCCGGGACTAGCTACAGATGAGCAGTTCTTC. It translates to CASSPGLATDEQFF.

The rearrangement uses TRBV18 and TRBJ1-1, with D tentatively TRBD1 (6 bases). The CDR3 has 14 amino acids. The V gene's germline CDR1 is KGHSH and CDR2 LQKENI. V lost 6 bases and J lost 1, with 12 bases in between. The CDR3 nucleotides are TGTGCCAGCTCTCGGGGGGGGCCGAACACTGAAGCTTTCTTT. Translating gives CASSRGGPNTEAFF. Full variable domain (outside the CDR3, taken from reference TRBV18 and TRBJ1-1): NAGVMQNPRHLVRRRGQEARLRCSPMKGHSHVYWYRQLPEEGLKFMVYLQKENIIDESGMPKERFSAEFPKEGPSILRIQQVVRGDSAAYFCASSRGGPNTEAFFGQGTRLTVV.

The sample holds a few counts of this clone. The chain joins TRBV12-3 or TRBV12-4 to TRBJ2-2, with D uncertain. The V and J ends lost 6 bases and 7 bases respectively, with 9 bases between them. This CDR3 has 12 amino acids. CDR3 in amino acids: CASRELIGELFF. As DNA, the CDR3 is TGTGCCAGCAGGGAGCTCATCGGGGAGCTGTTTTTT.

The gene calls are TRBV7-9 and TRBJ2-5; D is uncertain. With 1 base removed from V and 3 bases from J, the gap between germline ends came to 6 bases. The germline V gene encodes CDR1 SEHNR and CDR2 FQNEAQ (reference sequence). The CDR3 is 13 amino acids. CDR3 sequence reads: CASSLVTEETQYF. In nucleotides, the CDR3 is TGTGCCAGCAGCTTAGTTACAGAAGAGACCCAGTACTTC.